The 25 T cell receptor beta chains below were found in one sample sequenced in a study of molecular identifiers for immune sequencing clone quantification. TCRdb used MiXCR to reprocess the PCR reads, holding one entry per CDR3 protein. Of some 680,000 distinct CDR3 sequences listed, 25% are singletons. Sequenced input: naive CD8+ T cells from blood, with Jurkat cell RNA spiked in. The subset: FACS-sorted CD8+CD4-CCR7+CD45RA+ naive T cells. Receptors were obtained from a human donor in good health. Some libraries in this study had Jurkat cell RNA spiked in.

In its sample, this clonotype was seen a few times. V usage is TRBV12-3 or TRBV12-4 and J usage is TRBJ2-1; D possibly corresponds to TRBD2 (7 bases). V lost 7 bases, J lost 1 base, and 14 bases lay in between. This CDR3 is 15 amino acids long. DNA of the CDR3: TGTGCCAGCACCGAGGGGGGGGTTTCCTACAATGAGCAGTTCTTC. It yields the protein CASTEGGVSYNEQFF.

This clonotype has a count of ten or more. CDR3 region: CSAWAPGVAGTYEQYF. The CDR3 DNA reads as TGCAGTGCTTGGGCCCCCGGGGTAGCGGGGACCTACGAGCAGTACTTC. The V and J genes are TRBV20-1 and TRBJ2-7; 8 positions match TRBD2. There are 16 residues in the CDR3. The J segment lost 2 bases and the V segment lost 5 bases, leaving 14 bases of the junction unmatched. Germline V gives CDR1 DFQATT, CDR2 SNEGSKA (reference sequence).

At least ten counts were recorded for this clonotype. The chain couples TRBV7-6 to TRBJ2-3; D perhaps matches TRBD1 (5 bases). V was clipped by 1 base and J by 3 bases, with 14 bases between them. This CDR3 contains 16 residues. Germline-derived CDR1 and CDR2 are SGHVS and FNYEAQ. DNA for the CDR3: TGTGCCAGCAGCTTAGGTGCAGCACCAGGGACAGATACGCAGTATTTT. It is translated as CASSLGAAPGTDTQYF.

This clonotype turned up a few times. This chain uses TRBV7-6 with TRBJ2-7; D call uncertain. Germline values: CDR1 SGHVS, CDR2 FNYEAQ. V was cut by 3 bases and J by 7 bases, with 19 bases left in between. This CDR3 has 15 residues. In DNA, the CDR3 is TGTGCCAGCAGCTTTCCACCCTCCGGGTTGGGGGAGCAGTACTTC. Translated, it gives CASSFPPSGLGEQYF.

This clonotype turned up a few times. CDR3 nucleotides: TGTGCCATCAGTGCAACAGATGTCCAAGAGACCCAGTACTTC. Its protein product is CAISATDVQETQYF. The gene calls are TRBV10-3 and TRBJ2-5; D is uncertain. The CDR3 has 14 residues. Trimming removed 4 bases at V and 1 base at J, with 10 bases between. In germline, CDR1 is ENHRY, CDR2 SYGVKD.

The V gene is TRBV13, the J gene TRBJ1-1; D remains unclear. The V and J ends lost 5 bases and 5 bases respectively, with 9 bases between them. Germline-derived CDR1 and CDR2 are PRHDT and FYEKMQ (reference sequence). CDR3 size: 12 residues. The CDR3 DNA is TGTGCCAGCAGCACGGACTTTACTGAAGCTTTCTTT. Translated, it gives CASSTDFTEAFF.

Worth noting for this clonotype: This sequence may be a read error, since a much larger clone differs from it by one base. The chain is built from TRBV6-5 and TRBJ1-5; D gene uncertain. Germline V CDR1 and CDR2: MNHEY, SVGAGI. There are 13 residues in the CDR3. V dropped 6 bases and J dropped 7 bases, with 13 bases sitting between them. The CDR3 region is CASSLGPQQPQHF. Here the CDR3 DNA reads TGTGCCAGCAGCTTAGGTCCCCAACAGCCCCAGCATTTT.

This clonotype occurred many times. The chain recombines TRBV5-6 with TRBJ2-3; D is perhaps TRBD1 or TRBD2 (6 bases each). Germline lookup yields CDR1 SGHDT and CDR2 YYEEEE. V was clipped by 0 bases and J by 1 base, with 12 bases between them. The CDR3 runs 16 residues. In nucleotides, the CDR3 is TGTGCCAGCAGCTTGGGGGGGGCAAGCGGCACAGATACGCAGTATTTT. It codes for CASSLGGASGTDTQYF.

The chain couples TRBV7-9 to TRBJ1-5, with D perhaps matching TRBD1 (5 bases). Trimming removed 7 bases at V and 2 bases at J, with 18 bases between. CDR1 and CDR2 (germline): SEHNR, FQNEAQ (reference sequence). The CDR3 runs 16 residues. CDR3 sequence reads: CASTGAGGEGNQPQHF. The CDR3 DNA is TGTGCCAGCACCGGAGCGGGGGGAGAGGGCAATCAGCCCCAGCATTTT.

This clonotype was recorded a few times. The chain joins TRBV11-1 to TRBJ2-7; tentatively, D is TRBD2 (6 bases). Germline assignment: CDR1 SGHAT and CDR2 FQDESV (reference sequence). This CDR3 is built from 14 residues. V was clipped by 5 bases and J by 2 bases, with 13 bases between them. In DNA, the CDR3 is TGTGCCAGCAGCAACCGGGACTCTCCCTACGAGCAGTACTTC. It codes for CASSNRDSPYEQYF.

In this sample, this clonotype turned up a few times. The junction shows a germline mismatch at one end, possibly a read error. The rearrangement uses TRBV9 and TRBJ2-3; weak D call: TRBD2 (5 bases). The CDR3 loop spans 14 amino acids. CDR1 and CDR2 (germline): SGDLS, YYNGEE. The CDR3 here is CAGSASQITDTQYF. DNA for the CDR3: TGTGCCGGCAGCGCTAGCCAGATCACAGATACGCAGTATTTT.

At least ten counts were recorded for this clonotype. V is TRBV20-1 and J is TRBJ2-7; no firm D call. The V gene's germline CDR1 is DFQATT and CDR2 SNEGSKA (reference sequence). This CDR3 contains 15 residues. Trimming shortened V by 0 bases and J by 3 bases, and 15 bases separated the two germline ends. CDR3 nucleotide sequence: TGCAGTGCTAGAGACGTCGCCGGGCCCCTCTACGAGCAGTACTTC. Translated, it gives CSARDVAGPLYEQYF.

On this clonotype: This likely comes from a read error, as the CDR3 has no conserved phenylalanine or tryptophan at its end. This rearrangement joins TRBV2 to TRBJ1-5; D is unclear. V dropped 6 bases and J dropped 1 base, with 4 bases sitting between them. Germline loops: CDR1 SNHLY, CDR2 FYNNEI. This CDR3 is built from 12 residues. The CDR3 loop reads CASRESNQPQHL. The CDR3 bases are TGTGCCAGCAGGGAAAGCAATCAGCCCCAGCATCTT.

This clonotype was seen repeatedly, ten times or more. J is TRBJ2-7 and V is TRBV30; D assignment may be TRBD1 or TRBD2 (5 bases each). CDR1 and CDR2 from the germline V gene are GTSNPN and SVGIG (reference sequence). V was pared by 5 bases and J by 2 bases, with 19 bases between. The CDR3 is made up of 15 amino acids. As DNA, the CDR3 is TGTGCCTGGCAAACCATTGGGGGAGCGGCCTACGAGCAGTACTTC. It specifies CAWQTIGGAAYEQYF. The full variable domain, its missing parts supplied by reference TRBV30 and TRBJ2-7, is SQTIHQWPATLVQPVGSPLSLECTVEGTSNPNLYWYRQAAGRGLQLLFYSVGIGQISSEVPQNLSASRPQDRQFILSSKKLLLSDSGFYLCAWQTIGGAAYEQYFGPGTRLTVT.

There are many counts of this clonotype. The rearrangement links TRBV5-1 to TRBJ2-1, with a weak D call TRBD1 (5 bases). The CDR3 is 16 amino acids. The germline V gene encodes CDR1 SGHRS and CDR2 YFSETQ. Trimming took 4 bases from V and 4 from J, leaving 18 bases between them. The CDR3 region has the DNA TGCGCCAGCAGCCCGCGGACCTCGACAGCTTACAATGAGCAGTTCTTC. Protein product: CASSPRTSTAYNEQFF.

The chain uses TRBV25-1 and TRBJ2-7, with TRBD2 matching 11 bases. The CDR3 runs to 16 residues. Germline CDR1 MGHDK, CDR2 SYGVNS. V shed 6 bases and J 3 bases; nucleotides not matched to a gene: 10. The CDR3 spells CASSGPGLAAFYEQYF. The CDR3 region has the DNA TGTGCCAGCAGCGGGCCGGGACTAGCGGCTTTCTACGAGCAGTACTTC.

This clonotype occurred many times. J is TRBJ2-1 and V is TRBV28; D is undetermined. Trimming removed 4 bases from V and 10 bases from J, with 23 bases in between. CDR1 is MDHEN, CDR2 SYDVKM, per germline. The CDR3 has 16 residues. The CDR3 sequence: CASSSNRALALPEQFF. For the CDR3, the DNA is TGTGCCAGCAGTTCCAACCGGGCATTGGCTCTACCAGAGCAGTTCTTC.

Notes on this clonotype: A read error may account for a junction end that differs from germline. The chain joins TRBV5-5 to TRBJ2-7, with a weak D call TRBD1 (6 bases). Germline-derived CDR1 and CDR2 are SGHKS and YYEKEE (reference sequence). This CDR3 has 15 residues. CDR3: CASSWVWTVSVEQYF. CDR3 coding DNA: TGTGCGAGCAGCTGGGTATGGACAGTTTCTGTAGAGCAGTACTTC.

This clonotype was seen only a few times. J is TRBJ2-1 and V is TRBV24-1; TRBD2 matches 9 bases. V lost 3 bases, J lost 8 bases, and 19 bases stayed unmatched. CDR1 and CDR2 (germline): KGHDR, SFDVKD. The CDR3 is 19 residues long. The CDR3 spells CATSDPHLSGRPRGDEQFF. The DNA for the CDR3 is TGTGCCACCAGTGATCCCCACCTGAGCGGGAGGCCCCGCGGCGATGAGCAGTTCTTC.

This chain joins TRBV9 and TRBJ2-1, with TRBD2 matching over 8 bases. The J segment lost 8 bases and the V segment lost 0 bases, leaving 10 bases of the junction unmatched. Germline V gene data show CDR1 as SGDLS and CDR2 as YYNGEE. The length of the CDR3 is 16 residues. Here the CDR3 DNA reads TGTGCCAGCAGCGTAGGTGACGGGAGGGCTGCGGATGAGCAGTTCTTC. It specifies CASSVGDGRAADEQFF.

This clonotype was seen repeatedly, ten times or more. The gene calls are TRBV7-9 and TRBJ2-7; weak D call: TRBD1 (6 bases). Germline CDR1 SEHNR, CDR2 FQNEAQ (reference sequence). The CDR3 runs 13 residues. V lost 1 base, J lost 5 bases, and 9 bases lay in between. The DNA for the CDR3 is TGTGCCAGCAGCTTAGAAACAGGGAACGAGCAGTACTTC. This sequence encodes CASSLETGNEQYF.

This clonotype occurred many times. CDR3 coding DNA: TGTGCCAGCAGCCAAGACATAGCAGGACCAGCCACAGATACGCAGTATTTT. This translates into CASSQDIAGPATDTQYF. V is TRBV14 and J is TRBJ2-3; D ambiguous. The CDR3 extends over 17 amino acids. The germline V and J ends were trimmed by 0 bases and 2 bases, with 15 bases remaining between them. Germline CDR1 reads SGHDN; CDR2 reads FVKESK.

There are a few counts of this clonotype. The chain combines TRBV20-1 with TRBJ2-3, with TRBD2 identical over 11 bases. Germline V CDR1 and CDR2: DFQATT, SNEGSKA (reference sequence). V lost 1 base to trimming and J lost 3 bases; unmatched junction nucleotides: 9. This CDR3 has 17 residues. The CDR3 loop is CSARGWLAGGLTDTQYF. CDR3 bases: TGCAGTGCTAGAGGGTGGCTAGCGGGAGGACTAACAGATACGCAGTATTTT.

This chain links TRBV3-2 with TRBJ1-4; the table gives TRBD1 as D, unverified against the DNA. TRBV3-2 is listed as a pseudogene. The CDR3 runs to 17 residues. The CDR3 DNA follows: TGTGCCAGCACCCGAGGGACAGTCAAAAGGCGCTACGAAAAACTGTTTTTT. Protein sequence: CASTRGTVKRRYEKLFF.

Details on this clonotype: At one of its ends the junction is not consistent with the germline gene, which may arise from a read error. This sequence joins TRBV28 and TRBJ1-6; D may be TRBD1 (5 bases). The CDR3 covers 15 residues. Germline V gene sequence: CDR1 MDHEN, CDR2 SYDVKM. The CDR3 DNA reads as TGTGCCGGCAGTTTATGGGACGGCCTTAATTCACCCCTCCACTTT. Its translation is CAGSLWDGLNSPLHF. The whole variable domain, filled in from reference TRBV28 and TRBJ1-6, reads DVKVTQSSRYLVKRTGEKVFLECVQDMDHENMFWYRQDPGLGLRLIYFSYDVKMKEKGDIPEGYSVSREKKERFSLILESASTNQTSMYLCAGSLWDGLNSPLHFGNGTRLTVT.